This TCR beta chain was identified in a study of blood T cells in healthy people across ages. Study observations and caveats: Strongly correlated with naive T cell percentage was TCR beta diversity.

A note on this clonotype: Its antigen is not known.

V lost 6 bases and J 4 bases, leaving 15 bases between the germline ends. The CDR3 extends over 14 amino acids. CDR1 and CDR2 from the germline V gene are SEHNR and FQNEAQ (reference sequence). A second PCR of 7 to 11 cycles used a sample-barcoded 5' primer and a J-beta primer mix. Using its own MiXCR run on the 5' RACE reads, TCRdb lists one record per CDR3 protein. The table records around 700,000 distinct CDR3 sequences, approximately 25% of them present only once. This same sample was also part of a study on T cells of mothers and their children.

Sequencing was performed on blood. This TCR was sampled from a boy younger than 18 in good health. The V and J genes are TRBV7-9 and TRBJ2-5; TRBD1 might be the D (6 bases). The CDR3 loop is CASRETGRGETQYF. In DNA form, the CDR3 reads TGTGCCAGCAGAGAAACAGGGAGAGGAGAGACCCAGTACTTC.